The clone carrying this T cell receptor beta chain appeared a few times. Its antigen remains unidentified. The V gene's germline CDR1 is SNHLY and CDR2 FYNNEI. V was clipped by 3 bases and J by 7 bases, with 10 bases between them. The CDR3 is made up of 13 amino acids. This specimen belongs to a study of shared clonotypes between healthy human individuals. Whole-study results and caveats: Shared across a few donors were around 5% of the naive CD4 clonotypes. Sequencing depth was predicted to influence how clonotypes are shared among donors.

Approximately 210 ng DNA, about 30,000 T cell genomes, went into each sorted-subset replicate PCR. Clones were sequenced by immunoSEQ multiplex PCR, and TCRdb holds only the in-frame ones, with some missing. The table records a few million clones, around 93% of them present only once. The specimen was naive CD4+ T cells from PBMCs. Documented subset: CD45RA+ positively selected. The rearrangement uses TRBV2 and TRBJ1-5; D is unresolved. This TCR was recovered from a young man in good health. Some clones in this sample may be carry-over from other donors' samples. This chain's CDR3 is CASSDGVVQPQHF. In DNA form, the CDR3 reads TGTGCCAGCAGTGACGGCGTCGTACAGCCCCAGCATTTT.